These 12 T cell receptor beta chains were all obtained from the same sample, sequenced in a study of CD8+ T cells in alopecia areata. This sample's treatment: oral pan-JAK inhibitor, 5-10 mg twice daily. Sequencing templates came from extracted RNA that was reverse transcribed into cDNA. Libraries were prepared by immunoSEQ multiplex PCR; TCRdb keeps only in-frame clonotypes and omits some of them. Among about 270,000 clones, around three fifths were seen once, and the ten largest hold about 0.9%. Source: CD4+ T cells sorted from blood, taken around week 54, from a patient treated with tofacitinib. The source is a human donor with alopecia areata.

The genes are TRBV18 and TRBJ1-2; 7 bases line up with TRBD1. Germline V gene data show CDR1 as KGHSH and CDR2 as LQKENI. The CDR3 consists of 14 residues. J was trimmed by 4 bases and V by 3 bases; bases with no gene match: 5. CDR3 nucleotide sequence: TGTGCCAGCTCACCGACAGGGAAGAGCTATGGCTACACCTTC. Its protein product is CASSPTGKSYGYTF.

This clone has just a few counts. CDR3 sequence (DNA): TGCGCCAGCACCAATCACCGGGACAGGGGGACAGATACGCAGTATTTT. Protein: CASTNHRDRGTDTQYF. The chain joins TRBV5-1 to TRBJ2-3; 11 bases align to TRBD1. The V and J ends lost 6 bases and 3 bases, in that order; junction bases with no gene match: 9. The CDR3 has 16 residues. The germline CDR1 and CDR2 sequences are SGHRS and YFSETQ.

This clone has only a few counts. CDR3 loop: CASSPQVPWRGNVSPLHF. The CDR3 region has the DNA TGCGCCAGCAGTCCACAAGTGCCTTGGAGGGGTAATGTTTCACCCCTCCACTTT. The V call is TRBV23-1, the J call TRBJ1-6, with D maybe TRBD1 (5 bases). TRBV23-1 is an ORF, and what it does is uncertain. V gave up 4 bases and J gave up 9 bases, with 25 bases separating them. CDR3 length equals 18 residues.

The chain carries TRBV19 and TRBJ1-5, with D unclear. Trimming removed 3 bases from V and 3 bases from J, with 15 bases in between. The CDR3 sequence is 16 residues long. CDR1 and CDR2 (germline): LNHDA, SQIVND (reference sequence). The CDR3 DNA reads TGTGCCAGTAGTATGGGGAAGGGTAGGAACAATCAGCCCCAGCATTTT. Translation gives CASSMGKGRNNQPQHF.

The chain carries TRBV4-1 and TRBJ2-3; perhaps TRBD1 as D (5 bases). V was cut by 0 bases and J by 3 bases, with 13 bases left in between. Germline CDR1 and CDR2: MGHRA and YSYEKL. CDR3 length: 16 residues. This chain's CDR3 is CASSQDSWGQTDTQYF. CDR3 nucleotides: TGCGCCAGCAGCCAAGATTCGTGGGGCCAGACAGATACGCAGTATTTT.

This clone was seen a few times. This chain joins TRBV5-1 and TRBJ2-1; D remains unclear. This CDR3 has 14 amino acids. V was shortened by 5 bases and J by 0 bases, with 9 bases between the two germline ends. Germline CDR1 SGHRS, CDR2 YFSETQ. CDR3 sequence (DNA): TGCGCCAGCAGTATCGGAAGCTCCTACAATGAGCAGTTCTTC. It specifies CASSIGSSYNEQFF.

The gene calls are TRBV27 and TRBJ2-7, with D perhaps given as TRBD1 or TRBD2 (5 bases each). V was pared by 3 bases and J by 5 bases, with 14 bases between. The CDR3 sequence is 14 residues long. CDR1 and CDR2 from the germline V gene are MNHEY and SMNVEV (reference sequence). The CDR3 coding sequence is TGTGCCAGCAGTTTGGCCGGGACCAAGAACGAGCAGTACTTC. It encodes CASSLAGTKNEQYF.

The CDR3 DNA reads TGTGCCAGCAGCTCGCGCCGGGACAGGGATAACACCGGGGAGCTGTTTTTT. Protein product: CASSSRRDRDNTGELFF. The chain is built from TRBV7-3 and TRBJ2-2; 9 nucleotides match TRBD1. From germline, CDR1 is SGHTA and CDR2 FQGTGA. V lost 4 bases and J lost 2; bases outside the gene matches: 8. This CDR3 is 17 amino acids long.

This clone came up a few times. The chain carries TRBV7-2 and TRBJ2-3; no clear D. CDR1 SGHTA and CDR2 FQGNSA come from the germline V gene. This CDR3 contains 14 residues. Trimming cost V 5 bases and J 6 bases, with 15 bases left between them. CDR3 sequence: CASSRNLLSDTQYF. In nucleotides, the CDR3 is TGTGCCAGCAGCCGCAATCTTCTTTCCGATACGCAGTATTTT.

The chain couples TRBV4-1 to TRBJ2-3; 10 bases map to TRBD2. CDR1 and CDR2 from the germline V gene are MGHRA and YSYEKL. V was pared by 4 bases and J by 8 bases, with 21 bases of the junction left unmatched. CDR3 length: 19 residues. The DNA for the CDR3 is TGCGCCAGCAGCCCCGTCCTGTCTAGGGGGCCTCGACTAGCGGGTACGCAGTATTTT. This translates into CASSPVLSRGPRLAGTQYF.

The V call is TRBV5-1, the J call TRBJ2-3, with D possibly matching TRBD1 (6 bases). The CDR3 runs 14 residues. The V end was cut by 4 bases, the J end by 0 bases, with 9 bases between. From germline, CDR1 is SGHRS and CDR2 YFSETQ. The DNA of the CDR3 is TGCGCCAGCAGCGACAGGTCTAGCACAGATACGCAGTATTTT. This gives the protein CASSDRSSTDTQYF.

This clone has only one observation. This rearrangement joins TRBV2 to TRBJ2-1; TRBD2 aligns across 14 bases. The CDR3 length is 15 residues. The germline V gene encodes CDR1 SNHLY and CDR2 FYNNEI. J was trimmed by 7 bases and V by 8 bases; bases with no gene match: 7. The CDR3 DNA sequence: TGTGCCAGCCGGCCGGGACTAGCGGGGGCGAATGAGCAGTTCTTC. Translated, it gives CASRPGLAGANEQFF.